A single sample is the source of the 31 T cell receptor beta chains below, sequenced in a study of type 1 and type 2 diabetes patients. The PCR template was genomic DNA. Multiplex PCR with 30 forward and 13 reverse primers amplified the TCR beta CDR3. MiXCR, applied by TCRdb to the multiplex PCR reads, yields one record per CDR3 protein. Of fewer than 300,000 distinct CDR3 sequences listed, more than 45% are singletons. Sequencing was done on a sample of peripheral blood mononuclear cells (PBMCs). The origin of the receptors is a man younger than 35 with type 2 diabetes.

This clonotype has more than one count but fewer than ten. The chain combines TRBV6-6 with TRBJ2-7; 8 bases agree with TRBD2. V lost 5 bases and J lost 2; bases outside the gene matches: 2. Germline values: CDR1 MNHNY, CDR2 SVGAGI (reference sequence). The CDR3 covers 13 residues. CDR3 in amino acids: CASSTSGPYEQYF. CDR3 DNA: TGTGCCAGCAGTACTAGCGGACCCTACGAGCAGTACTTC.

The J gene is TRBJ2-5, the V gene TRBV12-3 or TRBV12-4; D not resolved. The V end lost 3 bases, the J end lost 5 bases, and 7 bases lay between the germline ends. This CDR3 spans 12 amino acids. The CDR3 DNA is TGTGCCAGCAGTTTGACGCAGGAGACCCAGTACTTC. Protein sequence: CASSLTQETQYF.

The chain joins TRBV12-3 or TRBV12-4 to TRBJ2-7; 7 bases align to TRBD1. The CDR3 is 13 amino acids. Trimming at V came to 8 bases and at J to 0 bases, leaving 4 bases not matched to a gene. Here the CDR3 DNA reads TGTGCCAGCGGGACAGCCGACTCCTACGAGCAGTACTTC. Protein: CASGTADSYEQYF.

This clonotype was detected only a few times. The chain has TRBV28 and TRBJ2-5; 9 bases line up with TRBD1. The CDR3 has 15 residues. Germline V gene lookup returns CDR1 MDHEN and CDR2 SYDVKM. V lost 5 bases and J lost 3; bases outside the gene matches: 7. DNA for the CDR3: TGTGCCAGCAGTCCCCTGTGGGACAGGGAAGAGACCCAGTACTTC. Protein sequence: CASSPLWDREETQYF. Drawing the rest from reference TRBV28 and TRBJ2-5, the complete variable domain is DVKVTQSSRYLVKRTGEKVFLECVQDMDHENMFWYRQDPGLGLRLIYFSYDVKMKEKGDIPEGYSVSREKKERFSLILESASTNQTSMYLCASSPLWDREETQYFGPGTRLLVL.

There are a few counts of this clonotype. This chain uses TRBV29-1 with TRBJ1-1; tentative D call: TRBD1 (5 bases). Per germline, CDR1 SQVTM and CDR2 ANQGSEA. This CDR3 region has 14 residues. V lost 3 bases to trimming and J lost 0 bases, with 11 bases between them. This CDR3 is CSVEAGLMNTEAFF. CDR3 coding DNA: TGCAGCGTTGAGGCAGGGCTTATGAACACTGAAGCTTTCTTT.

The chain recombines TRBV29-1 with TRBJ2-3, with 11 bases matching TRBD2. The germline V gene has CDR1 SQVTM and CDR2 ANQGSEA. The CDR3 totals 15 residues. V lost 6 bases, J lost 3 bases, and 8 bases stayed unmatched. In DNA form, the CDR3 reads TGCAGCGTGCGGCTAGCGGGGGGACGGACAGATACGCAGTATTTT. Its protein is CSVRLAGGRTDTQYF.

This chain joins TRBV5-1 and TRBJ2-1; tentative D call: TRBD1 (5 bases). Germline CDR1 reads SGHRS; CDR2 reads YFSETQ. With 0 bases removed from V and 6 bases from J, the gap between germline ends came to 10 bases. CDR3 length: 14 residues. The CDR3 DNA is TGCGCCAGCAGCTTGGAAGGCAGGGTCAATGAGCAGTTCTTC. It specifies CASSLEGRVNEQFF. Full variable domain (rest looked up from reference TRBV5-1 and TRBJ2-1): KAGVTQTPRYLIKTRGQQVTLSCSPISGHRSVSWYQQTPGQGLQFLFEYFSETQRNKGNFPGRFSGRQFSNSRSEMNVSTLELGDSALYLCASSLEGRVNEQFFGPGTRLTVL.

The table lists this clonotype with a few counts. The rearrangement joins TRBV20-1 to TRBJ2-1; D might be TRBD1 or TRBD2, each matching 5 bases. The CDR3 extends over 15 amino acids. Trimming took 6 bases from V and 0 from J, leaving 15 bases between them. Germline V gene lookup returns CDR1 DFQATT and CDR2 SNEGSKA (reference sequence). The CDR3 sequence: CSAYGALSSYNEQFF. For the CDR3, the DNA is TGCAGTGCCTACGGGGCGTTAAGCTCCTACAATGAGCAGTTCTTC.

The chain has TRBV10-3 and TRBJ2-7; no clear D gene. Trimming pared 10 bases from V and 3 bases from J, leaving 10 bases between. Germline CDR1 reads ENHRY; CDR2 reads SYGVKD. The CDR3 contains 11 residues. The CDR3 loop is CASILHYEQYF. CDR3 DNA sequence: TGTGCCAGCATTCTCCACTACGAGCAGTACTTC.

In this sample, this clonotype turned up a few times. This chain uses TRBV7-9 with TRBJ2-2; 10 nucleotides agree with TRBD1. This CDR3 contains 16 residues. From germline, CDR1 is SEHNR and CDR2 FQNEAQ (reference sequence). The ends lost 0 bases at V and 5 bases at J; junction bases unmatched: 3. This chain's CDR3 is CASSLAGTGDTGELFF. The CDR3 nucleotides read TGTGCCAGCAGCTTAGCAGGGACAGGGGATACCGGGGAGCTGTTTTTT.

In DNA, the CDR3 is TGCGCCAGCAGCCGTTTGGGGGCAGGGTCCTACGAGCAGTACTTC. Amino acids: CASSRLGAGSYEQYF. The rearrangement uses TRBV4-3 and TRBJ2-7, with a possible D match to TRBD1 (6 bases). With 4 bases removed from V and 1 base from J, the gap between germline ends came to 14 bases. Germline assignment: CDR1 LGHNA and CDR2 YSLEER. CDR3 length: 15 amino acids.

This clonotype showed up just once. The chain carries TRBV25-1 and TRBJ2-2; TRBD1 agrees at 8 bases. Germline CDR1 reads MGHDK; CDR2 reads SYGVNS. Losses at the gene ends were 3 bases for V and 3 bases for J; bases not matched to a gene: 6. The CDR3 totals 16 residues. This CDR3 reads CASSESADRDTGELFF. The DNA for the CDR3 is TGTGCCAGCAGTGAGTCCGCGGACAGGGACACCGGGGAGCTGTTTTTT.

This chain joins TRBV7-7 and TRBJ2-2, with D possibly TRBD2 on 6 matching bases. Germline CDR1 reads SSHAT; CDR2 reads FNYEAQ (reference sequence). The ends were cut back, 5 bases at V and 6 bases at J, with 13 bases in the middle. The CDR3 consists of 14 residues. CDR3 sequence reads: CASSPRLVPGELFF. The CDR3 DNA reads TGTGCCAGCAGCCCGCGACTAGTACCCGGGGAGCTGTTTTTT.

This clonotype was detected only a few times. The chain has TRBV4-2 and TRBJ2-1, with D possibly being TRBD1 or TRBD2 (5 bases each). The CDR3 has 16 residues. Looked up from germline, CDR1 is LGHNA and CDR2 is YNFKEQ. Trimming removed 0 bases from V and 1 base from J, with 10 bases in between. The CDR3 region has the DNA TGTGCCAGCAGCCAAGACGGGGCGGATTCCTACAATGAGCAGTTCTTC. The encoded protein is CASSQDGADSYNEQFF.

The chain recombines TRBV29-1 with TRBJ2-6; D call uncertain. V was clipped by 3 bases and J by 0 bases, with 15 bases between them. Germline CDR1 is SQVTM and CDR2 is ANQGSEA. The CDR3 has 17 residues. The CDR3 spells CSVDSERSVSGANVLTF. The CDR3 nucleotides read TGCAGCGTTGATTCTGAAAGGAGCGTCTCTGGGGCCAACGTCCTGACTTTC.

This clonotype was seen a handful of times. CDR3 sequence: CASSKPGPSVGSPLHF. DNA for the CDR3: TGTGCCAGCAGTAAGCCGGGACCCTCAGTCGGATCACCCCTCCACTTT. The chain couples TRBV28 to TRBJ1-6, with D perhaps matching TRBD1 (5 bases). Trimming took off 5 bases at V and 10 bases at J, with 21 bases between the two ends. CDR1 is MDHEN and CDR2 is SYDVKM in the germline V gene. The CDR3 covers 16 residues.

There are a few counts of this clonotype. The CDR3 region is CAWGRDRPYGYTF. The CDR3 coding sequence is TGTGCCTGGGGTAGGGACAGACCCTATGGCTACACCTTC. The chain couples TRBV30 to TRBJ1-2; 7 bases fit TRBD1. The V and J ends lost 5 bases and 4 bases, in that order; junction bases with no gene match: 7. The CDR3 loop spans 13 amino acids. The germline V gene has CDR1 GTSNPN and CDR2 SVGIG (reference sequence). The full variable domain, rest sourced from reference TRBV30 and TRBJ1-2, is SQTIHQWPATLVQPVGSPLSLECTVEGTSNPNLYWYRQAAGRGLQLLFYSVGIGQISSEVPQNLSASRPQDRQFILSSKKLLLSDSGFYLCAWGRDRPYGYTFGSGTRLTVV.

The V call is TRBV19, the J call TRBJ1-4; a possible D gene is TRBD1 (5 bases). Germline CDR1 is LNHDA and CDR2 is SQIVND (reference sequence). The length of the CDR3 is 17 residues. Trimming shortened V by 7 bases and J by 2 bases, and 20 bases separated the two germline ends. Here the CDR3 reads CASKGSGFRGTNEKLFF. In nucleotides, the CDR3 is TGTGCCAGTAAGGGAAGTGGTTTTAGGGGTACTAATGAAAAACTGTTTTTT.

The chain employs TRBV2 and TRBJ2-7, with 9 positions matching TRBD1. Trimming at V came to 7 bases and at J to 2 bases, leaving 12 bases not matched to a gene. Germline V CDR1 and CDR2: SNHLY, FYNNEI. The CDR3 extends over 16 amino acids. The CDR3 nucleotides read TGTGCCAGCAACGAAAACCGGGACAGGGTAACCTACGAGCAGTACTTC. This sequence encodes CASNENRDRVTYEQYF.

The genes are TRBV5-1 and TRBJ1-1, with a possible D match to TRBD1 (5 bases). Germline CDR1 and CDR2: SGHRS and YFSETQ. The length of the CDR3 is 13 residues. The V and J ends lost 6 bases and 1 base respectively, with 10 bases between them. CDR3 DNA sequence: TGCGCCAGCACCCTTGGGGCGAACACTGAAGCTTTCTTT. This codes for CASTLGANTEAFF.

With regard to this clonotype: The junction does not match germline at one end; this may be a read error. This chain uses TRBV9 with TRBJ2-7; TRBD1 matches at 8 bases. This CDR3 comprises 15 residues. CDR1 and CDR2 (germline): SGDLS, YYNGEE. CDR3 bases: TGTGCCCGCAGCTCAGGGGGCAGCCAGATCTACGAGCAGTACTTC. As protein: CARSSGGSQIYEQYF.

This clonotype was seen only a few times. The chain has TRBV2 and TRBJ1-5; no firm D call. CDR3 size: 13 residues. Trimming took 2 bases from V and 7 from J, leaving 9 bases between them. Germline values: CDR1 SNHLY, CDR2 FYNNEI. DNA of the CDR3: TGTGCCAGCAGTGAATTGGTGGGGCAGCCCCAGCATTTT. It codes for CASSELVGQPQHF. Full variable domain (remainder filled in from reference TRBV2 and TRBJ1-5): EPEVTQTPSHQVTQMGQEVILRCVPISNHLYFYWYRQILGQKVEFLVSFYNNEISEKSEIFDDQFSVERPDGSNFTLKIRSTKLEDSAMYFCASSELVGQPQHFGDGTRLSIL.

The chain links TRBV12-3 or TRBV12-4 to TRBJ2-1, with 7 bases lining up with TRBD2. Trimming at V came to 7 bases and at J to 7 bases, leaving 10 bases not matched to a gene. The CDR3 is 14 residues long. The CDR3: CASILAIGGNEQFF. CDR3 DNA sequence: TGTGCCAGCATCTTAGCGATCGGGGGGAATGAGCAGTTCTTC.

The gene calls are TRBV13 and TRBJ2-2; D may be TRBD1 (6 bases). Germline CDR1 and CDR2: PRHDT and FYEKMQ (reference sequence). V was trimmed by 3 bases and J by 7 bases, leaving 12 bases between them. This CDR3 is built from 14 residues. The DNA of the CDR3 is TGTGCCAGCAGCTTCATCAGGGGTATCGGGGAGCTGTTTTTT. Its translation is CASSFIRGIGELFF.

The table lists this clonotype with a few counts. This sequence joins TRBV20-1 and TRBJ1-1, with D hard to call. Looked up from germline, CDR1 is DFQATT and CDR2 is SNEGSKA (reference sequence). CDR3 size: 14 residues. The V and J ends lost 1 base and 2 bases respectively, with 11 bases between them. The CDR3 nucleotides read TGCAGTGCTAGAGTGGCCTCGGTCAACACTGAAGCTTTCTTT. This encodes CSARVASVNTEAFF.

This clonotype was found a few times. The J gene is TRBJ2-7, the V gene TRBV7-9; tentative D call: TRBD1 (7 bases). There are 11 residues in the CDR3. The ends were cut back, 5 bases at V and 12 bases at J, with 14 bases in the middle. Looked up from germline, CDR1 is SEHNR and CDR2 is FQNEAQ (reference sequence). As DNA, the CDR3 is TGTGCCAGCAGCGTCGACAGGGAGGTGTACTTC. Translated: CASSVDREVYF.

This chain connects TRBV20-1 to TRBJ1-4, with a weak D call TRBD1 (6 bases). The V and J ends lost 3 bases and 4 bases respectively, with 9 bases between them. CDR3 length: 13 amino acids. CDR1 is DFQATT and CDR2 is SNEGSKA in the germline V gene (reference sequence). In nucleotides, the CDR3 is TGCAGTGCTAGCGGCAGGGGTAATGAAAAACTGTTTTTT. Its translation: CSASGRGNEKLFF.

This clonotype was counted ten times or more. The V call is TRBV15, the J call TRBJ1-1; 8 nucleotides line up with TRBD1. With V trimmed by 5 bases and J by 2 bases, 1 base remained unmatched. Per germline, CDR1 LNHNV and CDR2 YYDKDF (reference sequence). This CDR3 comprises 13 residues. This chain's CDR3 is CATSGQGNTEAFF. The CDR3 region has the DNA TGTGCCACCAGCGGACAGGGAAACACTGAAGCTTTCTTT. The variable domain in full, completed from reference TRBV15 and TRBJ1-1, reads DAMVIQNPRYQVTQFGKPVTLSCSQTLNHNVMYWYQQKSSQAPKLLFHYYDKDFNNEADTPDNFQSRRPNTSFCFLDIRSPGLGDTAMYLCATSGQGNTEAFFGQGTRLTVV.

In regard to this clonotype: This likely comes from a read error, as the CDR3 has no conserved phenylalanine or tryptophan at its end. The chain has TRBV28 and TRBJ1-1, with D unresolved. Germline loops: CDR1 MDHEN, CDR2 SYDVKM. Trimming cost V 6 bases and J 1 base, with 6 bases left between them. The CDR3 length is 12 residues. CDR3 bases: TGTGCCAGCAGGGAGCCGAACACTGAAGCTTTCTTA. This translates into CASREPNTEAFL.

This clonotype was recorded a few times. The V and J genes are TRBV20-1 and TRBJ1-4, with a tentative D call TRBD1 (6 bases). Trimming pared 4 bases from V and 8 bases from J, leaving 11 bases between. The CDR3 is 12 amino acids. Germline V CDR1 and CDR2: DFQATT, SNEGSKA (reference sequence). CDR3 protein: CSAKEGGEKLFF. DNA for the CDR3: TGCAGTGCTAAGGAGGGGGGAGAAAAACTGTTTTTT.

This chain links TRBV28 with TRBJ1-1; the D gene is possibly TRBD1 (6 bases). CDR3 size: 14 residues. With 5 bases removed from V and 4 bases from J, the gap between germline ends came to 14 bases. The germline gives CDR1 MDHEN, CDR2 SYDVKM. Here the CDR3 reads CASSLMRTATEAFF. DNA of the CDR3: TGTGCCAGCAGTCTGATGAGGACAGCCACTGAAGCTTTCTTT.